The source of this T cell receptor beta chain is a study of CD8 T cells in ankylosing spondylitis. This clonotype appeared many times. Antigen unknown. General observations from the study: From matched ankylosing spondylitis synovial fluid, disease-linked clones were reportedly recovered at significantly enriched levels. Earlier reports found some motif variants in synovial fluid and blood in reactive arthritis. Made up of eight highly homologous variants, a TCR beta motif appeared characteristic of ankylosing spondylitis blood.

TCRdb re-analysed the 5' RACE reads in MiXCR, keeping a single row per CDR3 protein. Among about 240,000 distinct CDR3 sequences listed, roughly 8.6% were seen once. This CDR3 comprises 16 residues. V dropped 0 bases and J dropped 0 bases, with 12 bases sitting between them. Germline V gene data show CDR1 as LGHNA and CDR2 as YSLEER. Specimen: blood, either unsorted or a sorted T cell fraction (not recorded which). The TCR comes from a male donor with ankylosing spondylitis or in good health (not recorded which). This chain uses TRBV4-3 with TRBJ2-7; TRBD2 is a possible D gene (6 bases). The CDR3 DNA is TGCGCCAGCAGCCAAGATGGGGGACTGAGCTCCTACGAGCAGTACTTC. Protein: CASSQDGGLSSYEQYF.